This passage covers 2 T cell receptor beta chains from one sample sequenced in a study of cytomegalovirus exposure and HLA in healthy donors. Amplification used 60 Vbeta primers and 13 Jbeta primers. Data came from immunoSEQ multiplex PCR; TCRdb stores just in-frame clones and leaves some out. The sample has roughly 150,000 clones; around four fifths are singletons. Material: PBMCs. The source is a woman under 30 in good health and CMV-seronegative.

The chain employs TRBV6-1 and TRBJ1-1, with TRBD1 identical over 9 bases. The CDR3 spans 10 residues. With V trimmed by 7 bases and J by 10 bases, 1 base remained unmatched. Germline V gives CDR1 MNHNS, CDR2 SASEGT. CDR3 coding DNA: TGTGCCAGCAAGGACAGGGGAGCTTTCTTT. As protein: CASKDRGAFF.

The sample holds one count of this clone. This chain's CDR3 is CASSLTGVTEAFF. CDR3 nucleotides: TGCGCCAGCAGCCTAACCGGGGTAACTGAAGCTTTCTTT. The chain links TRBV5-1 to TRBJ1-1; no firm D call. Germline lookup yields CDR1 SGHRS and CDR2 YFSETQ. Between the trimmed V and J ends, which lost 4 bases and 5 bases, there was a span of 12 bases. The CDR3 consists of 13 residues. Using reference TRBV5-1 and TRBJ1-1 for the parts outside the CDR3, the full variable domain is KAGVTQTPRYLIKTRGQQVTLSCSPISGHRSVSWYQQTPGQGLQFLFEYFSETQRNKGNFPGRFSGRQFSNSRSEMNVSTLELGDSALYLCASSLTGVTEAFFGQGTRLTVV.